Presented here are 17 T cell receptor beta chains from one specimen sequenced in a study of T cells in Graves' hyperthyroidism and ophthalmopathy. TCR beta CDR3 region amplification was performed from RNA transcripts. Using the HTBI primer set, a first-round RT-PCR was run on the TCR CDR3. TCRdb re-called the multiplex PCR reads with MiXCR, one entry per CDR3 protein. Among around 100,000 distinct CDR3 sequences, approximately 48% were seen once, and the ten largest hold approximately 25%. The sequenced sample consisted of blood. These receptors all stem from a man between 40 and 49 years old with Graves' hyperthyroidism.

The chain couples TRBV27 to TRBJ2-1, with 7 bases aligning to TRBD2. With 5 bases clipped from V and 6 bases from J, the junction kept 16 bases outside the gene matches. Looked up from germline, CDR1 is MNHEY and CDR2 is SMNVEV (reference sequence). The CDR3 is 17 amino acids. CDR3 in DNA: TGTGCCAGCAGTACCCGGACTAGAGCAGGAGTGGGCAATGAGCAGTTCTTC. As protein: CASSTRTRAGVGNEQFF.

The CDR3 nucleotides read TGTGCCAGCAGCCTACCGACTAGCGGCTACACCTTC. This codes for CASSLPTSGYTF. The chain carries TRBV7-2 and TRBJ1-2; no clear D. This CDR3 is 12 amino acids long. V shed 5 bases and J shed 8 bases, with 12 bases lying between them. Per germline, CDR1 SGHTA and CDR2 FQGNSA.

The sample holds a few counts of this clonotype. A much larger clone lies a single base off, so this may be a read error. This likely comes from a read error, as the CDR3 has no conserved phenylalanine or tryptophan at its end. The rearrangement joins TRBV7-9 to TRBJ2-1, with TRBD2 matching over 14 bases. Germline V gene sequence: CDR1 SEHNR, CDR2 FQNEAQ (reference sequence). The CDR3 covers 21 residues. V gave up 4 bases and J gave up 1 base; unmatched junction bases: 15. The CDR3 DNA sequence: TGTGCCAGCAGCTCTAACCCGACAGGCCGACTAGCGGGAGGGTCCTACAATGAGCAGTTCTCC. As protein: CASSSNPTGRLAGGSYNEQFS.

This clonotype was observed many times. This chain joins TRBV29-1 and TRBJ2-7; D unresolved. Germline loops: CDR1 SQVTM, CDR2 ANQGSEA. With 0 bases removed from V and 2 bases from J, the gap between germline ends came to 11 bases. The CDR3 contains 14 residues. CDR3 sequence: CSVEDPSRAYEQYF. Here the CDR3 DNA reads TGCAGCGTTGAAGATCCCAGCAGAGCCTACGAGCAGTACTTC.

There are a few counts of this clonotype. V gene TRBV24-1 combines with J gene TRBJ1-2, with D tentatively TRBD1 (5 bases). CDR1 KGHDR and CDR2 SFDVKD come from the germline V gene. V lost 7 bases and J 1 base, leaving 9 bases between the germline ends. The length of the CDR3 is 13 residues. The CDR3 DNA reads as TGTGCCACCAGCCGGGACGGTAACTATGGCTACACCTTC. Translating gives CATSRDGNYGYTF.

Turning to this clonotype: The CDR3 does not close with the conserved phenylalanine or tryptophan, likely indicating a read error. No DNA is shown, since the ends of the CDR3 on it are uncertain; the CDR3 is the one TCRdb lists. The chain has TRBV4-2 and TRBJ1-5; the tabulated D call, TRBD1, remains unverified against the DNA. Looked up from germline, CDR1 is LGHNA and CDR2 is YNFKEQ. Ends included, the CDR3 has 16 residues. CDR3 loop: CASSRTGGIGELLGHS.

V gene TRBV7-9 combines with J gene TRBJ2-5; TRBD2 matches 8 bases. Germline loops: CDR1 SEHNR, CDR2 FQNEAQ (reference sequence). This CDR3 region has 15 residues. V lost 5 bases and J lost 2; bases outside the gene matches: 7. CDR3 amino acids: CASSHPGLGQETQYF. DNA for the CDR3: TGTGCCAGCAGCCATCCGGGACTAGGGCAAGAGACCCAGTACTTC.

This clonotype was observed many times. The rearrangement uses TRBV20-1 and TRBJ1-1, with D possibly being TRBD1 (5 bases). Germline V lookup: CDR1 DFQATT, CDR2 SNEGSKA (reference sequence). V lost 0 bases and J 10 bases, leaving 18 bases between the germline ends. This CDR3 region has 14 residues. CDR3 in amino acids: CSARDKTQGPRAFF. In nucleotides, the CDR3 is TGCAGTGCTAGAGACAAAACGCAGGGACCGCGAGCTTTCTTT.

This rearrangement joins TRBV15 to TRBJ2-3, with D perhaps TRBD2 (6 bases). CDR1 and CDR2 (germline): LNHNV, YYDKDF (reference sequence). CDR3 length: 16 residues. V shed 3 bases and J shed 2 bases, with 15 bases lying between them. The CDR3 reads CATSSEPGVNTDTQYF. The CDR3 DNA reads TGTGCCACCAGCAGCGAGCCGGGGGTCAACACAGATACGCAGTATTTT.

The rearrangement uses TRBV20-1 and TRBJ2-7; 8 bases are shared with TRBD2. This CDR3 region has 16 residues. Germline loops: CDR1 DFQATT, CDR2 SNEGSKA (reference sequence). J was trimmed by 0 bases and V by 3 bases; bases with no gene match: 10. DNA of the CDR3: TGCAGTGCTAGGGCACCTAGCGGGTGGAACTCCTACGAGCAGTACTTC. This translates into CSARAPSGWNSYEQYF.

This clonotype was counted ten times or more. This rearrangement joins TRBV7-9 to TRBJ1-4, with D uncertain. Trimming removed 2 bases from V and 10 bases from J, with 14 bases in between. CDR1 SEHNR and CDR2 FQNEAQ come from the germline V gene (reference sequence). The CDR3 consists of 14 residues. CDR3 loop: CASSLSVGLGKLFF. In nucleotides, the CDR3 is TGTGCCAGCAGCTTAAGTGTTGGGTTGGGAAAACTGTTTTTT.

This clonotype appeared many times. The rearrangement joins TRBV5-8 to TRBJ2-1; D remains ambiguous. Per germline, CDR1 SGHTS and CDR2 YDEGEE. CDR3 size: 11 residues. With 2 bases removed from V and 10 bases from J, the gap between germline ends came to 7 bases. The CDR3 bases are TGTGCCAGCAGCTTCCCACAAGAGCAGTTCTTC. This gives the protein CASSFPQEQFF. The variable domain in full, with the rest retrieved from reference TRBV5-8 and TRBJ2-1, is EAGVTQSPTHLIKTRGQQATLRCSPISGHTSVYWYQQALGLGLQFLLWYDEGEERNRGNFPPRFSGRQFPNYSSELNVNALELEDSALYLCASSFPQEQFFGPGTRLTVL.

This clonotype has at least ten counts. The chain has TRBV6-4 and TRBJ1-1, with TRBD1 matching 8 bases. There are 12 residues in the CDR3. V lost 6 bases and J lost 12; bases outside the gene matches: 9. Germline assignment: CDR1 MRHNA and CDR2 SNTAGT. The CDR3 DNA follows: TGTGCCAGCAGAGGAGGACAGGGTGTGTCTTTCTTT. This encodes CASRGGQGVSFF.

A remark on this clonotype: This likely comes from a read error, as the CDR3 has no conserved phenylalanine or tryptophan at its end. This chain uses TRBV29-1 with TRBJ1-5, with TRBD1 as a possible D gene (6 bases). Germline values: CDR1 SQVTM, CDR2 ANQGSEA. CDR3 size: 13 residues. The CDR3 DNA reads as TGTGCCTGGGGACAAAATAGCAATCAGCCCCAGCATCTT. Translating it yields CAWGQNSNQPQHL.

A few counts support this clonotype. A much larger clonotype is one base distant, so this may be a read error. The genes are TRBV5-6 and TRBJ2-5; maybe TRBD1 (5 bases). The germline CDR1 and CDR2 sequences are SGHDT and YYEEEE. The CDR3 length is 16 residues. Deletions cut 0 bases from V and 0 bases from J, with 12 bases between. The CDR3 is CASSLVGQRNQETQYF. The CDR3 nucleotides read TGTGCCAGCAGCTTGGTAGGACAACGGAACCAAGAGACCCAGTACTTC.

This clonotype was picked up many times. The genes are TRBV12-3 or TRBV12-4 and TRBJ2-7, with D tentatively TRBD2 (7 bases). The CDR3 sequence is 13 residues long. V dropped 7 bases and J dropped 3 bases, with 13 bases sitting between them. The CDR3 spells CASTPGGLYEQYF. The CDR3 coding sequence is TGTGCCAGCACCCCGGGGGGCCTCTACGAGCAGTACTTC.

Ten or more counts support this clonotype. The V call is TRBV11-2, the J call TRBJ1-1; D remains ambiguous. Germline-derived CDR1 and CDR2 are SGHAT and FQNNGV. The CDR3 runs to 12 residues. Deletions cut 5 bases from V and 4 bases from J, with 8 bases between. This CDR3 is CASSPLATEAFF. Here the CDR3 DNA reads TGTGCCAGCAGCCCCTTGGCCACTGAAGCTTTCTTT. Complete variable domain (other parts from reference TRBV11-2 and TRBJ1-1): EAGVAQSPRYKIIEKRQSVAFWCNPISGHATLYWYQQILGQGPKLLIQFQNNGVVDDSQLPKDRFSAERLKGVDSTLKIQPAKLEDSAVYLCASSPLATEAFFGQGTRLTVV.